This is a list of T cell receptor beta chains from one sample in a study of blood T cell repertoires in COVID-19. The table came from immunoSEQ multiplex PCR; TCRdb's copy has only in-frame clones and leaves some out. The sample holds 160,000 or so clones, 84% seen once. Sequencing was carried out using PBMCs or T cells enriched from blood (not recorded which). Receptor source: a woman aged 45-65 years who had recovered from COVID-19. CDR3s include the opening cysteine and the closing phenylalanine or tryptophan. The order of the fields is J gene, clone size, V gene, D gene, CDR3 protein, CDR3 DNA. A D gene is named only where the DNA matches it firmly. Where a row states a size, it is once, few, many or the class of an expanded clone; other rows omit it.

TRBJ1-2 - TRBV3-1/TRBV3-2 - CASSQVGGDSYGYTF TGTGCCAGCAGCCAAGTCGGAGGGGATAGCTATGGCTACACCTTC
TRBJ2-5 - TRBV11-1 - CASSPSTGKTQYF TGTGCCAGCAGCCCCTCGACGGGAAAGACCCAGTACTTC
TRBJ2-7 - TRBV6-1 - CASSRDISYEQYF TGTGCCAGCAGCCGGGACATCTCCTACGAGCAGTACTTC
TRBJ1-5 - TRBV3-1/TRBV3-2 - CASSHRGQPQHF TGTGCCAGCAGCCATCGCGGTCAGCCCCAGCATTTT
TRBJ2-1 - TRBV28 - CASSPRLSSYNEQFF TGTGCCAGCAGTCCCCGGTTAAGCTCCTACAATGAGCAGTTCTTC
TRBJ2-7 - TRBV11-3 - CASSLGQTYEQYF TGTGCCAGCAGCTTGGGGCAGACCTACGAGCAGTACTTC
TRBJ1-2 - TRBV7-9 TRBD1 CASSSLWDSPNYGYTF TGTGCCAGCAGCTCCCTTTGGGACAGCCCTAACTATGGCTACACCTTC
TRBJ1-2 - TRBV28 - CASSLRVEGYTF TGTGCCAGCAGTTTGAGGGTGGAAGGCTACACCTTC
TRBJ2-7 - TRBV28 - CASSVEAEQYF TGTGCCAGCAGTGTCGAAGCCGAGCAGTACTTC
TRBJ1-1 - TRBV11-3 - CASSFSGQGNTEAFF -
TRBJ2-1 - TRBV19 TRBD2 CASRPRGVHEQFF TGTGCCAGTAGGCCCCGGGGGGTGCATGAGCAGTTCTTC
TRBJ1-1 once TRBV6-5 - CASSYRQPSSGTEAFF TGTGCCAGCAGTTACCGACAGCCGAGTTCGGGCACTGAAGCTTTCTTT
TRBJ2-7 - TRBV24-1 TRBD2 CATSDPGLSHEQYF TGTGCCACCAGTGATCCGGGACTAAGCCACGAGCAGTACTTC
TRBJ1-6 - TRBV6-5 - CASRLAGRDNSPLHF TGTGCCAGCAGACTTGCCGGGAGAGATAATTCACCCCTCCACTTT
TRBJ2-3 - TRBV5-6 TRBD2 CASSPTVGGILGTDTQYF TGTGCCAGCAGCCCGACCGTGGGGGGGATTTTGGGCACAGATACGCAGTATTTT
TRBJ2-1 few TRBV2 - CASSENRWGDNEQFF TGTGCCAGCAGTGAAAACAGGTGGGGGGACAATGAGCAGTTCTTC
TRBJ2-2 - TRBV12-3/TRBV12-4 - CASSRDSVGELFF TGTGCCAGCAGTCGGGACTCGGTGGGGGAGCTGTTTTTT
TRBJ1-6 - TRBV28 - CASSLGADNSPLHF TGTGCCAGCAGTTTGGGGGCTGATAATTCACCCCTCCACTTT
TRBJ1-1 once TRBV5-5 - CASSFSGNTEAFF TGTGCCAGCAGCTTTTCGGGGAACACTGAAGCTTTCTTT
TRBJ2-5 once TRBV7-2 TRBD2 CASSLSGEQETQYF TGTGCCAGCAGCCTTAGCGGGGAGCAAGAGACCCAGTACTTC
TRBJ2-1 - TRBV7-2 TRBD2 CASSLIAGGEQFF TGTGCCAGCAGCCTTATAGCGGGGGGTGAGCAGTTCTTC
TRBJ2-6 - TRBV18 - CASSLTPGVSGANVLTF TGTGCCAGCTCACTAACCCCAGGGGTTTCTGGGGCCAACGTCCTGACTTTC
TRBJ2-1 - TRBV10-2 TRBD2 CASSATSRNNEQFF TGCGCCAGCAGTGCGACTAGCCGGAACAATGAGCAGTTCTTC
TRBJ1-6 - TRBV27 - CASSELSYNSPLHF TGTGCCAGCAGCGAGCTCTCCTATAATTCACCCCTCCACTTT
TRBJ2-3 - TRBV3-1/TRBV3-2 TRBD2 CASSSTGTSGIFTDTQYF TGTGCCAGCAGCTCGACTGGGACTAGCGGAATTTTCACAGATACGCAGTATTTT
TRBJ1-6 - TRBV2 - CASQKEEGGSPLHF TGTGCCAGCCAAAAAGAGGAGGGTGGCTCACCCCTCCACTTT
TRBJ2-1 few TRBV9 TRBD1 CASSVWTGPNNEQFF TGTGCCAGCAGCGTATGGACAGGGCCAAACAATGAGCAGTTCTTC
TRBJ2-7 - TRBV28 - CASSFQGAYEQYF TGTGCCAGCAGTTTTCAGGGCGCATACGAGCAGTACTTC
TRBJ1-6 - TRBV10-2 - CASSDLRADNSPLHF TGCGCCAGCAGCGACCTCAGGGCCGATAATTCACCCCTCCACTTT
TRBJ1-5 - TRBV29-1 - CSVGTSQNQPQHF TGCAGCGTTGGCACTAGCCAAAATCAGCCCCAGCATTTT
TRBJ2-5 - TRBV18 TRBD1 CASVQGFQETQYF TGTGCCAGCGTACAGGGGTTCCAAGAGACCCAGTACTTC